Presented here are 28 T cell receptor beta chains from one specimen sequenced in a study of cytomegalovirus exposure and HLA in healthy donors. Amplification used 60 Vbeta primers and 13 Jbeta primers. The protocol was immunoSEQ multiplex PCR, while the TCRdb copy is restricted to in-frame clones and leaves out a portion. Of more than 20,000 clones in the sample, approximately 75% were seen once. The sequenced sample consisted of PBMCs. All receptors come from a male donor in good health and CMV-seronegative.

The chain has TRBV15 and TRBJ1-3, with 9 bases lining up with TRBD1. In germline, CDR1 is LNHNV, CDR2 YYDKDF (reference sequence). The CDR3 runs to 18 residues. V lost 2 bases and J lost 1; bases outside the gene matches: 9. This CDR3 reads CATSRKPGQGYSGNTIYF. The CDR3 nucleotides read TGTGCCACCAGCAGAAAGCCGGGACAGGGATATTCTGGAAACACCATATATTTT.

The rearrangement links TRBV19 to TRBJ2-6; 9 positions agree with TRBD1. This CDR3 contains 20 residues. The junction had 13 bases not matched to a gene; V was cut back by 3 bases and J by 1 base. Germline CDR1 reads LNHDA; CDR2 reads SQIVND (reference sequence). CDR3 bases: TGTGCCAGTAGTATCTTTCGTCCGGGACAGGGATTTTCTGGGGCCAACGTCCTGACTTTC. This encodes CASSIFRPGQGFSGANVLTF.

The chain has TRBV28 and TRBJ1-5, with 8 bases fitting TRBD1. CDR3 length equals 14 residues. Germline V gives CDR1 MDHEN, CDR2 SYDVKM. J lost 5 bases, V lost 6 bases, and 6 bases had no gene match. CDR3 sequence: CASSPGTGYQPQHF. In DNA form, the CDR3 reads TGTGCCAGCAGCCCCGGGACAGGATATCAGCCCCAGCATTTT.

The chain has TRBV5-4 and TRBJ2-7; 8 bases map to TRBD2. J was trimmed by 7 bases and V by 9 bases; bases with no gene match: 18. The V gene's germline CDR1 is SGHNT and CDR2 YYREEE (reference sequence). There are 15 residues in the CDR3. CDR3 amino acids: CATEVSGTRRREQYF. As DNA, the CDR3 is TGTGCCACAGAAGTTTCCGGGACTAGACGAAGGGAGCAGTACTTC. The full variable domain, with the rest looked up from reference TRBV5-4 and TRBJ2-7, is ETGVTQSPTHLIKTRGQQVTLRCSSQSGHNTVSWYQQALGQGPQFIFQYYREEENGRGNFPPRFSGLQFPNYSSELNVNALELDDSALYLCATEVSGTRRREQYFGPGTRLTVT.

V is TRBV19 and J is TRBJ2-3, with 10 bases matching TRBD2. Germline V CDR1 and CDR2: LNHDA, SQIVND (reference sequence). This CDR3 is built from 16 residues. Trimming removed 5 bases from V and 0 bases from J; junction bases left unmatched: 5. This chain's CDR3 is CASSLGLAASTDTQYF. The CDR3 region has the DNA TGTGCCAGTAGTCTCGGACTAGCGGCTAGCACAGATACGCAGTATTTT.

CDR3 residues: CASSSGGVGDTEAFF. The CDR3, as DNA: TGCGCCAGCAGCAGTGGAGGGGTGGGGGACACTGAAGCTTTCTTT. The chain links TRBV5-1 to TRBJ1-1; D is perhaps TRBD1 (5 bases). The CDR3 runs to 15 residues. V was trimmed by 4 bases and J by 3 bases, leaving 16 bases between them. Germline values: CDR1 SGHRS, CDR2 YFSETQ.

The chain employs TRBV21-1 and TRBJ2-3; the table's D call, TRBD2, has no DNA check behind it. TRBV21-1 is a documented pseudogene. The CDR3 totals 16 residues. CDR3 in amino acids: CASSKGSSLLADTQYF. CDR3 nucleotide sequence: TGTGCCAGCAGCAAAGGATCTAGCCTTCTCGCAGATACGCAGTATTTT.

This clone was counted once. This chain uses TRBV19 with TRBJ1-5, with D unresolved. CDR1 and CDR2 from the germline V gene are LNHDA and SQIVND (reference sequence). The length of the CDR3 is 14 residues. The V end lost 5 bases, the J end lost 6 bases, and 14 bases lay between the germline ends. Here the CDR3 DNA reads TGTGCCAGTAGTGCCCGGGGAGTAAGTCAGCCCCAGCATTTT. Protein product: CASSARGVSQPQHF. Filled out from reference TRBV19 and TRBJ1-5, the complete variable domain reads DGGITQSPKYLFRKEGQNVTLSCEQNLNHDAMYWYRQDPGQGLRLIYYSQIVNDFQKGDIAEGYSVSREKKESFPLTVTSAQKNPTAFYLCASSARGVSQPQHFGDGTRLSIL.

This clone has a handful of counts. One junction end does not reproduce the germline sequence, and a read error may be involved. Other nucleotide sequences in the sample specify the same CDR3. The chain joins TRBV30 to TRBJ2-7, with TRBD2 matching 11 bases. The CDR3 runs 22 residues. Germline-derived CDR1 and CDR2 are GTSNPN and SVGIG (reference sequence). The DNA for the CDR3 is TGTGCCTGGCAGATCCGGGACAGGGCCGCCGGGACTAGCGGCCAGAGCTCCTACGAGCAATACTTC. This encodes CAWQIRDRAAGTSGQSSYEQYF. The full variable domain, completed using reference TRBV30 and TRBJ2-7, is SQTIHQWPATLVQPVGSPLSLECTVEGTSNPNLYWYRQAAGRGLQLLFYSVGIGQISSEVPQNLSASRPQDRQFILSSKKLLLSDSGFYLCAWQIRDRAAGTSGQSSYEQYFGPGTRLTVT.

The genes are TRBV5-1 and TRBJ1-4; D is ambiguous. This CDR3 spans 16 amino acids. The germline V gene has CDR1 SGHRS and CDR2 YFSETQ. V was clipped by 0 bases and J by 0 bases, with 9 bases between them. The CDR3 spells CASSLDAGATNEKLFF. The CDR3 DNA sequence: TGCGCCAGCAGCTTGGATGCGGGCGCAACTAATGAAAAACTGTTTTTT. The variable domain in full, with the rest retrieved from reference TRBV5-1 and TRBJ1-4, is KAGVTQTPRYLIKTRGQQVTLSCSPISGHRSVSWYQQTPGQGLQFLFEYFSETQRNKGNFPGRFSGRQFSNSRSEMNVSTLELGDSALYLCASSLDAGATNEKLFFGSGTQLSVL.

This chain uses TRBV18 with TRBJ2-1; TRBD2 matches at 9 bases. J gave up 4 bases and V 3 bases, and 4 bases lay outside the gene matches. The germline V gene encodes CDR1 KGHSH and CDR2 LQKENI. The CDR3 is 15 residues long. CDR3 nucleotide sequence: TGTGCCAGCTCACCCGAGCGGGAGGCGTACAATGAGCAGTTCTTC. It yields the protein CASSPEREAYNEQFF.

This clone qualifies as large. The chain recombines TRBV4-3 with TRBJ2-7; TRBD2 agrees at 9 bases. CDR1 and CDR2 from the germline V gene are LGHNA and YSLEER. Trimming took 2 bases from V and 0 from J; bases not matched to a gene: 8. The CDR3 loop spans 17 amino acids. The CDR3 nucleotides are TGCGCCAGCAGCCAAAAGGCGGGGGGGGACCCCTCCTACGAGCAGTACTTC. Translation: CASSQKAGGDPSYEQYF.

This clone was detected only once. The V call is TRBV28, the J call TRBJ2-2, with D maybe TRBD2 (6 bases). The V end lost 6 bases, the J end lost 0 bases, and 11 bases lay between the germline ends. The CDR3 contains 15 residues. Looked up from germline, CDR1 is MDHEN and CDR2 is SYDVKM. CDR3 coding DNA: TGTGCCAGCAGCCGCGGGACTGCGAACACCGGGGAGCTGTTTTTT. Its protein product is CASSRGTANTGELFF.

The chain joins TRBV5-6 to TRBJ2-6, with D uncertain. The CDR3 has 15 residues. V lost 0 bases, J lost 0 bases, and 4 bases lay in between. Germline CDR1 reads SGHDT; CDR2 reads YYEEEE. The chain's CDR3 is CASSLGASGANVLTF. Written as DNA, the CDR3 is TGTGCCAGCAGCTTGGGAGCCTCTGGGGCCAACGTCCTGACTTTC.

This clone was found once. An end of the junction differs from the germline gene, which may be a read error. CDR3 nucleotide sequence: TGTGCCAGCAGCCTAGCCCCAGCGACAGGGGTAAATTTT. Its translation: CASSLAPATGVNF. The rearrangement links TRBV28 to TRBJ1-5; 8 nucleotides match TRBD1. The CDR3 contains 13 residues. Looked up from germline, CDR1 is MDHEN and CDR2 is SYDVKM. Complete variable domain (other parts from reference TRBV28 and TRBJ1-5): DVKVTQSSRYLVKRTGEKVFLECVQDMDHENMFWYRQDPGLGLRLIYFSYDVKMKEKGDIPEGYSVSREKKERFSLILESASTNQTSMYLCASSLAPATGVNFGDGTRLSIL.

The rearrangement joins TRBV27 to TRBJ1-2, with no clear D. Germline values: CDR1 MNHEY, CDR2 SMNVEV (reference sequence). CDR3 size: 17 residues. Trimming stripped 3 bases from V and 4 bases from J, with 21 bases between. CDR3 residues: CASSLRRGSPSSYGYTF. Written as DNA, the CDR3 is TGTGCCAGCAGTTTGCGACGCGGGTCCCCCTCTAGCTATGGCTACACCTTC.

The gene calls are TRBV30 and TRBJ1-1, with D unclear. V was pared by 0 bases and J by 1 base, with 9 bases between. The germline V gene encodes CDR1 GTSNPN and CDR2 SVGIG (reference sequence). The CDR3 covers 14 residues. Here the CDR3 DNA reads TGTGCCTGGAGTGTATCGGGAAGGAACACTGAAGCTTTCTTT. This translates into CAWSVSGRNTEAFF.

In its sample, this clone was seen a few times. The chain recombines TRBV9 with TRBJ2-5, with TRBD2 matching over 7 bases. This CDR3 comprises 15 residues. The J segment lost 4 bases and the V segment lost 3 bases, leaving 9 bases of the junction unmatched. The V gene's germline CDR1 is SGDLS and CDR2 YYNGEE. CDR3 coding DNA: TGTGCCAGCAGCGGACGGGGGGTGGCGGGAGAGACCCAGTACTTC. Residues: CASSGRGVAGETQYF.

This sequence joins TRBV5-6 and TRBJ2-3, with D possibly TRBD2 on 6 matching bases. Germline V lookup: CDR1 SGHDT, CDR2 YYEEEE. Trimming took 4 bases from V and 0 from J, leaving 9 bases between them. CDR3 length: 14 amino acids. DNA for the CDR3: TGTGCCAGCAGCAAAGGGACTAGCACAGATACGCAGTATTTT. Its translation is CASSKGTSTDTQYF. The full variable domain, its missing parts supplied by reference TRBV5-6 and TRBJ2-3, is DAGVTQSPTHLIKTRGQQVTLRCSPKSGHDTVSWYQQALGQGPQFIFQYYEEEERQRGNFPDRFSGHQFPNYSSELNVNALLLGDSALYLCASSKGTSTDTQYFGPGTRLTVL.

This chain connects TRBV7-6 to TRBJ1-2, with TRBD1 identical over 8 bases. The V gene end was trimmed by 6 bases and the J gene end by 6 bases; junction bases not matched to a gene: 12. Germline V gene data show CDR1 as SGHVS and CDR2 as FNYEAQ. This CDR3 region has 15 residues. CDR3 bases: TGTGCCAGCAGTCCCGGACAGGGTCCTCTCGATGGCTACACCTTC. Amino acid sequence: CASSPGQGPLDGYTF.

The rearrangement uses TRBV15 and TRBJ2-2; 7 bases are shared with TRBD2. This CDR3 contains 17 residues. V trimming: 3 bases; J trimming: 3 bases; junction bases outside the gene matches: 10. CDR1 LNHNV and CDR2 YYDKDF come from the germline V gene (reference sequence). The CDR3 loop reads CATSSTDGTTYTGELFF. The CDR3 DNA reads TGTGCCACCAGCAGCACGGACGGGACTACCTACACCGGGGAGCTGTTTTTT.

The chain recombines TRBV7-9 with TRBJ2-1, with a tentative D call TRBD2 (6 bases). V dropped 3 bases and J dropped 9 bases, with 24 bases sitting between them. Germline V CDR1 and CDR2: SEHNR, FQNEAQ (reference sequence). This CDR3 is built from 17 residues. The CDR3, as DNA: TGTGCCAGCAGCTTCCGACCTTCCGGGAGCCTGAGAGGTGAGCAGTTCTTC. As protein: CASSFRPSGSLRGEQFF.

This clone was recorded a few times. V and J are TRBV4-2 and TRBJ2-6; possible D gene TRBD2, 6 bases. There are 16 residues in the CDR3. V was trimmed by 0 bases and J by 0 bases, leaving 6 bases between them. The germline V gene has CDR1 LGHNA and CDR2 YNFKEQ. The CDR3 reads CASSQEAGSGANVLTF. The CDR3 DNA sequence: TGTGCCAGCAGCCAAGAAGCGGGCTCTGGGGCCAACGTCCTGACTTTC.

This chain connects TRBV7-2 to TRBJ2-4, with D hard to call. The V gene lost 5 bases and the J gene lost 9 bases, with 8 bases spanning the gap. This CDR3 contains 11 residues. Germline CDR1 reads SGHTA; CDR2 reads FQGNSA. The chain's CDR3 is CASSNQLIQYF. CDR3 nucleotide sequence: TGTGCCAGCAGCAACCAACTCATTCAGTACTTC.

With respect to this clone: Other DNA sequences in this specimen translate into the identical CDR3. This chain connects TRBV19 to TRBJ2-3; 9 bases align to TRBD2. CDR3 length equals 16 residues. CDR1 is LNHDA and CDR2 is SQIVND in the germline V gene (reference sequence). With 4 bases clipped from V and 1 base from J, the junction kept 6 bases outside the gene matches. The CDR3 here is CASSSGLAGGTDTQYF. CDR3 sequence (DNA): TGTGCCAGTAGTAGCGGATTAGCGGGAGGCACAGATACGCAGTATTTT.

The chain couples TRBV19 to TRBJ2-3; tentative D call: TRBD1 (5 bases). Germline CDR1 LNHDA, CDR2 SQIVND (reference sequence). Trimming cost V 3 bases and J 3 bases, with 7 bases left between them. CDR3 length: 13 amino acids. CDR3 protein: CASSIAGTDTQYF. The DNA for the CDR3 is TGTGCCAGTAGTATCGCAGGGACAGATACGCAGTATTTT. Full variable domain (rest looked up from reference TRBV19 and TRBJ2-3): DGGITQSPKYLFRKEGQNVTLSCEQNLNHDAMYWYRQDPGQGLRLIYYSQIVNDFQKGDIAEGYSVSREKKESFPLTVTSAQKNPTAFYLCASSIAGTDTQYFGPGTRLTVL.

This clone was recorded a few times. This sequence joins TRBV6-4 and TRBJ2-2; no reliable D call. Germline lookup yields CDR1 MRHNA and CDR2 SNTAGT. V shed 0 bases and J shed 5 bases, with 7 bases lying between them. The CDR3 consists of 14 residues. As DNA, the CDR3 is TGTGCCAGCAGTGACTCGACTGAAACCGGGGAGCTGTTTTTT. Amino acids: CASSDSTETGELFF.

This chain links TRBV4-2 with TRBJ1-1, with a weak D call TRBD1 (5 bases). Per germline, CDR1 LGHNA and CDR2 YNFKEQ. The V end lost 0 bases, the J end lost 7 bases, and 15 bases lay between the germline ends. The CDR3 covers 15 residues. CDR3 region: CASSQDHRRGSEAFF. DNA for the CDR3: TGTGCCAGCAGCCAAGATCACAGGAGAGGCAGTGAAGCTTTCTTT.